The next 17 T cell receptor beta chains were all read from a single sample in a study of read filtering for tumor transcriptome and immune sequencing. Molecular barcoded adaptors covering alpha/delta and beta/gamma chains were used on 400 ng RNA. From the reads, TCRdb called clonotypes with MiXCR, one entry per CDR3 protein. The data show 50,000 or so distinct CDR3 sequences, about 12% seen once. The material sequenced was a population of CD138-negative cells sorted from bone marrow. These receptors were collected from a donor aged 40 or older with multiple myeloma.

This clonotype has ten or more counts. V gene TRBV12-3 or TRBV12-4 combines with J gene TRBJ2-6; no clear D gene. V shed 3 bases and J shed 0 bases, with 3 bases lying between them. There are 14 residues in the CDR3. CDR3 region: CASSLDSGANVLTF. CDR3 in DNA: TGTGCCAGCAGTTTGGACTCTGGGGCCAACGTCCTGACTTTC.

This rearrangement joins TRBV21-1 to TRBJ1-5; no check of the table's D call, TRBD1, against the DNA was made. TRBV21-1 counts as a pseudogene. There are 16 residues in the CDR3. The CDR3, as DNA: TGTGCCACCCAGATCCCTGGACAGGGAGGCAATCAGCCCCAGCATTTT. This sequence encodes CATQIPGQGGNQPQHF.

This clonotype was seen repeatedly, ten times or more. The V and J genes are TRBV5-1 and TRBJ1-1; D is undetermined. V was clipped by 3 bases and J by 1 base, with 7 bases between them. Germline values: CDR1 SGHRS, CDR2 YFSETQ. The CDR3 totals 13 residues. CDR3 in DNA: TGCGCCAGCAGCTCCATGCAGAACACTGAAGCTTTCTTT. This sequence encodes CASSSMQNTEAFF.

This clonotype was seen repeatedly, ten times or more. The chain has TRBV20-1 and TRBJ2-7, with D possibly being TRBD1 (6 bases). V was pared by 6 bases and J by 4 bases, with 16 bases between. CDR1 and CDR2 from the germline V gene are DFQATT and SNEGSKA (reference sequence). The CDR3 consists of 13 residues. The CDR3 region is CSAKYREKYEQYF. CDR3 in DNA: TGCAGTGCCAAGTACAGGGAAAAATACGAGCAGTACTTC.

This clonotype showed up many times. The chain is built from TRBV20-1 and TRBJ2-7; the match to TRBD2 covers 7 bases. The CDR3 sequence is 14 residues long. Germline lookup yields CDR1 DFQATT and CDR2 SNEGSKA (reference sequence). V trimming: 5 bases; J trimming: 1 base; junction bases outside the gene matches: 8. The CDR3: CSAHTSATSYEQYF. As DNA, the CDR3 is TGCAGTGCTCACACTAGCGCGACTTCCTACGAGCAGTACTTC.

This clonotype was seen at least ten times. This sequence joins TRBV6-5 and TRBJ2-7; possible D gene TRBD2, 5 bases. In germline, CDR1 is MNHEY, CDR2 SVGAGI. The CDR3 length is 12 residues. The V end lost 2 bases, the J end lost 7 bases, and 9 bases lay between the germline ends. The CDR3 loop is CASSYSRGEQYF. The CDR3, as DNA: TGTGCCAGCAGTTACAGCAGAGGGGAGCAGTACTTC.

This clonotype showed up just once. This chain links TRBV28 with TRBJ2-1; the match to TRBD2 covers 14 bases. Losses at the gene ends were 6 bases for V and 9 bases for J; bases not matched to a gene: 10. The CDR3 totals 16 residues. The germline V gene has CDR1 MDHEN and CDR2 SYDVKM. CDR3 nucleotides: TGTGCCAGCAGCTCTGGGACTAGCGGGAGAGGGAGTGAGCAGTTCTTC. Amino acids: CASSSGTSGRGSEQFF. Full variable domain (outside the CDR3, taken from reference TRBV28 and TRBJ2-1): DVKVTQSSRYLVKRTGEKVFLECVQDMDHENMFWYRQDPGLGLRLIYFSYDVKMKEKGDIPEGYSVSREKKERFSLILESASTNQTSMYLCASSSGTSGRGSEQFFGPGTRLTVL.

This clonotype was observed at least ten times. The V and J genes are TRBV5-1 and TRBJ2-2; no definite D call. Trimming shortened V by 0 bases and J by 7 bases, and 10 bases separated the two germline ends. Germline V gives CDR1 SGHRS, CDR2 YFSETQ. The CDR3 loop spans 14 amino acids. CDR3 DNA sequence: TGCGCCAGCAGCTTGGGCAGGCGTGGCGGGGAGCTGTTTTTT. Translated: CASSLGRRGGELFF.

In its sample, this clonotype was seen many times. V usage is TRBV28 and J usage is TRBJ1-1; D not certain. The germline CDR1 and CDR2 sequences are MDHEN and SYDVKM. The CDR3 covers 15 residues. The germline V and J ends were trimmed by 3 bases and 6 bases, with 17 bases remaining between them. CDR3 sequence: CASSFITLGISEAFF. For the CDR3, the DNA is TGTGCCAGCAGTTTCATTACGTTGGGGATCTCTGAAGCTTTCTTT.

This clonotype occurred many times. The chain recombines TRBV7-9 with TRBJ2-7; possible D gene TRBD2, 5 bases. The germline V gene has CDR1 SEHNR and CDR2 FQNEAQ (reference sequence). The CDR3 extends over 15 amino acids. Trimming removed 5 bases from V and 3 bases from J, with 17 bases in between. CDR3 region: CASSPAREAYYEQYF. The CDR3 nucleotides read TGTGCCAGCAGCCCCGCCCGGGAAGCCTACTACGAGCAGTACTTC.

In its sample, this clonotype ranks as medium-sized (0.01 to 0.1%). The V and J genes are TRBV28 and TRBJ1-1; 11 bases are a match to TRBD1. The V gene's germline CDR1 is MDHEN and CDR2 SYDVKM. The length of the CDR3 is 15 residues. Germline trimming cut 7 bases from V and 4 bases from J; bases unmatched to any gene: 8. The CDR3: CASMEGQGALTEAFF. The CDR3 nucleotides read TGTGCCAGCATGGAAGGACAGGGGGCGCTCACTGAAGCTTTCTTT. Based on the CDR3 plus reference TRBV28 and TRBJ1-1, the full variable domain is DVKVTQSSRYLVKRTGEKVFLECVQDMDHENMFWYRQDPGLGLRLIYFSYDVKMKEKGDIPEGYSVSREKKERFSLILESASTNQTSMYLCASMEGQGALTEAFFGQGTRLTVV.

The CDR3 region is CSAQGNGNTIYF. The CDR3 coding sequence is TGCAGTGCTCAGGGGAACGGAAACACCATATATTTT. V gene TRBV20-1 combines with J gene TRBJ1-3; weak D call: TRBD1 (6 bases). The germline V gene encodes CDR1 DFQATT and CDR2 SNEGSKA (reference sequence). Deletions cut 5 bases from V and 4 bases from J, with 9 bases between. This CDR3 has 12 residues.

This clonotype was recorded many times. The CDR3 coding sequence is TGTGCCAGCAGCTTGAGGCTAGCGGGAGTTGGGGAGCTGTTTTTT. Amino acids: CASSLRLAGVGELFF. The rearrangement links TRBV7-8 to TRBJ2-2; 10 bases match TRBD2. J was trimmed by 8 bases and V by 3 bases; bases with no gene match: 6. The CDR3 contains 15 residues. Looked up from germline, CDR1 is SGHVS and CDR2 is FQNEAQ.

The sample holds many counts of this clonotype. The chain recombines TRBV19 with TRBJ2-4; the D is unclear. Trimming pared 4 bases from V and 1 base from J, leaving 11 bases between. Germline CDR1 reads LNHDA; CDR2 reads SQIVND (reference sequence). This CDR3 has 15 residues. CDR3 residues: CASSNGAWAKNIQYF. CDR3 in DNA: TGTGCCAGTAGTAATGGCGCGTGGGCCAAAAACATTCAGTACTTC.

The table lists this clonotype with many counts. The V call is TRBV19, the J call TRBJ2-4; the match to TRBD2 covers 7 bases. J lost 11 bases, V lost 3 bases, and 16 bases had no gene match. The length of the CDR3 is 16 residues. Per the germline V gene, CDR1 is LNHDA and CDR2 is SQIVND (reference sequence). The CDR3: CASSISPAGTQNFQYF. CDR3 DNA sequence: TGTGCCAGTAGTATCTCCCCAGCGGGGACCCAAAATTTTCAGTACTTC.

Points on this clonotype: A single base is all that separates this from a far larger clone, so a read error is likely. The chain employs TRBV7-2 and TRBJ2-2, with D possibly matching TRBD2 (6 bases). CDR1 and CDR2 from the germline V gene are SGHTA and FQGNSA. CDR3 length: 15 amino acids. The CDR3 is CASRGWGENTGVLFF. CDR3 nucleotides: TGTGCCAGCAGGGGGTGGGGGGAGAACACCGGGGTGCTGTTTTTT.

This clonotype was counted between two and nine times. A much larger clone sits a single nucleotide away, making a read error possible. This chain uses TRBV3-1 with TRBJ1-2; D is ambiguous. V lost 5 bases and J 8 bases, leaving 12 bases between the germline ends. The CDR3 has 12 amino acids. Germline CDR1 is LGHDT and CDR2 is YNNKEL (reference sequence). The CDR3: CASSSRARGYTF. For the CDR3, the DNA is TGTGCCAGCAGCTCGCGGGCGAGAGGCTACACCTTC.